This T cell receptor (beta chain) comes out of a study of T cell repertoires in cytomegalovirus infection. Study outcomes and limitations: CMV-specific TCR beta clonotypes restricted by HLA-C dominated the ex vivo response.

Remarks on this clonotype: The target antigen is unknown.

TCRdb used MiXCR to reprocess the reads, holding one entry per CDR3 protein. Seen here are about 310,000 distinct CDR3 sequences, about a sixth observed once, and the top ten hold around 12%. From germline, CDR1 is SEHNR and CDR2 FQNEAQ (reference sequence). There are 12 residues in the CDR3. V was trimmed by 5 bases and J by 2 bases, leaving 7 bases between them. The TCR was taken from a human donor in good health (CMV status not recorded). Some clones in this sample may be carry-over from other donors' samples. Sequenced material: PBMCs. The V call is TRBV7-9, the J call TRBJ2-7; no clear D. For the CDR3, the DNA is TGTGCCAGCAGCGCGCCGACCTACGAGCAGTACTTC. It yields the protein CASSAPTYEQYF.